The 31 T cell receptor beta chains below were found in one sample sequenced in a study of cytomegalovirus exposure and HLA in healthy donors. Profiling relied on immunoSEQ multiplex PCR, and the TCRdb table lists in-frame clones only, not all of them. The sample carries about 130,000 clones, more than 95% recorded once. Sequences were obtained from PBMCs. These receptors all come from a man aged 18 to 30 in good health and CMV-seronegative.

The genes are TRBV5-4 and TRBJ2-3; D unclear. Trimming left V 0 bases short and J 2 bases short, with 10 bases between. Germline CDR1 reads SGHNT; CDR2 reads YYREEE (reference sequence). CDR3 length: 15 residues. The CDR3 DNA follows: TGTGCCAGCAGCTTGGGCGGAGCTGCCACAGATACGCAGTATTTT. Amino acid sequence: CASSLGGAATDTQYF.

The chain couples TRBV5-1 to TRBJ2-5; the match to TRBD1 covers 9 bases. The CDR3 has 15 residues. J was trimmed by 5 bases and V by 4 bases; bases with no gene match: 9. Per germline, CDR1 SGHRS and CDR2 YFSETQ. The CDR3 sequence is CASSHRTGVEETQYF. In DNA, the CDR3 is TGCGCCAGCAGCCATCGGACAGGGGTAGAGGAGACCCAGTACTTC.

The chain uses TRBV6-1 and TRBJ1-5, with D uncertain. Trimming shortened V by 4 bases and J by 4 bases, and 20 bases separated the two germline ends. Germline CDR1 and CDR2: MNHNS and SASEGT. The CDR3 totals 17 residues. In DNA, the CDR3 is TGTGCCAGCAGTGCACGGGAAGGAGGGTGGGCGAATCAGCCCCAGCATTTT. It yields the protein CASSAREGGWANQPQHF.

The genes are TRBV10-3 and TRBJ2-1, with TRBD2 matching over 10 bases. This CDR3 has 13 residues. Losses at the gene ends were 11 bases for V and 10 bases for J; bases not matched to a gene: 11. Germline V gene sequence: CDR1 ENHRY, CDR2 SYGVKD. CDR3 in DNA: TGTGCCCGTGGGCTAGCGGGAGTGGGGGAGCAGTTCTTC. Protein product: CARGLAGVGEQFF.

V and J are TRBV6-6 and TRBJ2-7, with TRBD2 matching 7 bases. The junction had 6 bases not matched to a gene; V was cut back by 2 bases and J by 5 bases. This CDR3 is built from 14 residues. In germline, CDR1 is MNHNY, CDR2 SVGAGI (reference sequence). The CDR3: CASSYRRENDEQYF. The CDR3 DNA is TGTGCCAGCAGTTACAGGCGGGAGAACGACGAGCAGTACTTC.

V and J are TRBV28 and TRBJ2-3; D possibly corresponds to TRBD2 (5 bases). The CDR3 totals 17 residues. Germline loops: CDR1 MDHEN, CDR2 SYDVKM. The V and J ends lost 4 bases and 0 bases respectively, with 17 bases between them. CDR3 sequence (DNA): TGTGCCAGCAGTTCCCCCCGGGGTAGAGGGAGCACAGATACGCAGTATTTT. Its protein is CASSSPRGRGSTDTQYF. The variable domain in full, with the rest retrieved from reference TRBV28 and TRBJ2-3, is DVKVTQSSRYLVKRTGEKVFLECVQDMDHENMFWYRQDPGLGLRLIYFSYDVKMKEKGDIPEGYSVSREKKERFSLILESASTNQTSMYLCASSSPRGRGSTDTQYFGPGTRLTVL.

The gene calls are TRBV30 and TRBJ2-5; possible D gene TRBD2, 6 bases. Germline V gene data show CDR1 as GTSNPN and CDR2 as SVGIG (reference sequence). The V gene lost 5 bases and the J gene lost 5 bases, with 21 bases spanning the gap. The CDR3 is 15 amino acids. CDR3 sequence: CAWGGGMVGRETQYF. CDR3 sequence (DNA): TGTGCCTGGGGCGGCGGGATGGTTGGGCGGGAGACCCAGTACTTC. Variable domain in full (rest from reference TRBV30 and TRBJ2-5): SQTIHQWPATLVQPVGSPLSLECTVEGTSNPNLYWYRQAAGRGLQLLFYSVGIGQISSEVPQNLSASRPQDRQFILSSKKLLLSDSGFYLCAWGGGMVGRETQYFGPGTRLLVL.

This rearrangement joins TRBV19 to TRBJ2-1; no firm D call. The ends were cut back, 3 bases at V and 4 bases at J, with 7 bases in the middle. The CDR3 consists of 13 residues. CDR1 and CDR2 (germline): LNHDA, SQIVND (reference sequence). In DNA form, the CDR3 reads TGTGCCAGTAGTATTGGCAGATACAATGAGCAGTTCTTC. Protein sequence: CASSIGRYNEQFF.

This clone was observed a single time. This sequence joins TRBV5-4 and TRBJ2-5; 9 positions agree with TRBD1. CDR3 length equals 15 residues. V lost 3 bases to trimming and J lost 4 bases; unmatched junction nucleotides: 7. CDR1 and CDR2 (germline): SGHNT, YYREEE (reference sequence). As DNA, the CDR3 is TGTGCCAGCAGCTCCGCCGGGACAGGGTTAGAGACCCAGTACTTC. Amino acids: CASSSAGTGLETQYF.

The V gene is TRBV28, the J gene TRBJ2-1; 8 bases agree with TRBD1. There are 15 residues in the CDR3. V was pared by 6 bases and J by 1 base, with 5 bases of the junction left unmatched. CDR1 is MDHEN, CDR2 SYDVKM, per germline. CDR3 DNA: TGTGCCAGCAGGCGAACAGGGGGATCCTACAATGAGCAGTTCTTC. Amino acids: CASRRTGGSYNEQFF.

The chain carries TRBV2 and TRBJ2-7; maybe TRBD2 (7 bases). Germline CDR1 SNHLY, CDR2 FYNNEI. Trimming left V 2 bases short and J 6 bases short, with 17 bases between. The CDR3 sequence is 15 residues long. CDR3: CASSERAGGRGEQYF. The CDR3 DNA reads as TGTGCCAGCAGTGAAAGGGCCGGGGGGCGAGGCGAGCAGTACTTC.

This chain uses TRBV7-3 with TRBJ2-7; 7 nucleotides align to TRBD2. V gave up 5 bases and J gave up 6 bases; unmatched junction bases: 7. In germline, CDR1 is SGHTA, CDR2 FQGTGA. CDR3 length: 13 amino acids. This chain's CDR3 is CASSLQRGGEQYF. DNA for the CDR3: TGTGCCAGCAGCCTCCAGCGGGGCGGCGAGCAGTACTTC.

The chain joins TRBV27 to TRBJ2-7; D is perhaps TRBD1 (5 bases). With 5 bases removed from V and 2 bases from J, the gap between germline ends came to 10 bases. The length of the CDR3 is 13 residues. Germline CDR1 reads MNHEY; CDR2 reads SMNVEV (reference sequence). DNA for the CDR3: TGTGCCAGCAGTCTAACAGGAACCTACGAGCAGTACTTC. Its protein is CASSLTGTYEQYF.

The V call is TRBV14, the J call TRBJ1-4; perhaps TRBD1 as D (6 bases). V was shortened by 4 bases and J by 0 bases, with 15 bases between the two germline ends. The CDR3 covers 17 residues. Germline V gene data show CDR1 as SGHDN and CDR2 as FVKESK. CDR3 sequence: CASSPRIPGATNEKLFF. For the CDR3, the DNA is TGTGCCAGCAGCCCGAGAATTCCAGGGGCAACTAATGAAAAACTGTTTTTT.

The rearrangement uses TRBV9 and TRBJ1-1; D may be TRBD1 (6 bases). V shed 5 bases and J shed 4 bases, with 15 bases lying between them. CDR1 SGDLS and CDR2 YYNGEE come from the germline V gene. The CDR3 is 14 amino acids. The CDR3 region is CASSIGQQLTEAFF. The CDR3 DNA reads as TGTGCCAGCAGTATAGGACAGCAGCTCACTGAAGCTTTCTTT.

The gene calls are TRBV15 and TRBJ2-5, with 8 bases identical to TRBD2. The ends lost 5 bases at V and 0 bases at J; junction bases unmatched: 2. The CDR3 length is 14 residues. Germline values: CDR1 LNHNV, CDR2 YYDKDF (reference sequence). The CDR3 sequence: CATSRGGYQETQYF. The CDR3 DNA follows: TGTGCCACCAGCCGGGGGGGCTACCAAGAGACCCAGTACTTC.

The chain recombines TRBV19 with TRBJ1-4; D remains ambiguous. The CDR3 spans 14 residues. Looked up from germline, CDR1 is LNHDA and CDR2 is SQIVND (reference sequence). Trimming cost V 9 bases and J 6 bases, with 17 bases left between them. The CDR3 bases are TGTGCCAGCCTTAGTACCGGGTTGGATGAAAAACTGTTTTTT. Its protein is CASLSTGLDEKLFF.

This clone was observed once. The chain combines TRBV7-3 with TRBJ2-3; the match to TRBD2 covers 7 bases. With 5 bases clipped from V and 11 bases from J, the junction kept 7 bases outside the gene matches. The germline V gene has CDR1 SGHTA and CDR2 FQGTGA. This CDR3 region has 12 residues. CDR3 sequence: CASSRGGDEQYF. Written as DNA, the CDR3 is TGTGCCAGCAGCCGCGGGGGAGATGAGCAGTATTTT.

In DNA form, the CDR3 reads TGTGCCAGCAGTTACGAGCCAGGGCGGCAGCCCCAGCATTTT. This gives the protein CASSYEPGRQPQHF. V gene TRBV6-5 combines with J gene TRBJ1-5, with D possibly being TRBD1 (5 bases). The CDR3 runs 14 residues. Germline CDR1 reads MNHEY; CDR2 reads SVGAGI. V gave up 2 bases and J gave up 7 bases, with 12 bases separating them.

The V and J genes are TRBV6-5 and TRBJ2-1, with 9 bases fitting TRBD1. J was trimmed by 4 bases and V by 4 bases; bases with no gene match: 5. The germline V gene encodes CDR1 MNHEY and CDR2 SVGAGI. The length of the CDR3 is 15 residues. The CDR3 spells CASSSQQGAYNEQFF. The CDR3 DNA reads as TGTGCCAGCAGTTCCCAACAGGGGGCGTACAATGAGCAGTTCTTC.

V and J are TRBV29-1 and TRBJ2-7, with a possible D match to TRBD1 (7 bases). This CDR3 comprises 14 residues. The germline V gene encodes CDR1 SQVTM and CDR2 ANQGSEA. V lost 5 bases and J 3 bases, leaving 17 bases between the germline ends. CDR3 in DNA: TGCAGCGTTCTGACAGGGAGGACCTTCTACGAGCAGTACTTC. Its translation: CSVLTGRTFYEQYF.

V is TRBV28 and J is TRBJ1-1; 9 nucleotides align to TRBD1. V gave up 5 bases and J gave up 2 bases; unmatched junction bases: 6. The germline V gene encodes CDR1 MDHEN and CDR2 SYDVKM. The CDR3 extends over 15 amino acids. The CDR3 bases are TGTGCCAGCAGTAGGGGACAGGGCTTAAACACTGAAGCTTTCTTT. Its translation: CASSRGQGLNTEAFF.

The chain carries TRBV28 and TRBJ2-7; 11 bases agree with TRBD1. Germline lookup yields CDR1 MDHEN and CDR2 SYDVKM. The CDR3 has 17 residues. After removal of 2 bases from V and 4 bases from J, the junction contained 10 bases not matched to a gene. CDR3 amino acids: CASSLMIGTGGRYEQYF. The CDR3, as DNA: TGTGCCAGCAGTTTAATGATCGGGACAGGGGGTAGGTACGAGCAGTACTTC.

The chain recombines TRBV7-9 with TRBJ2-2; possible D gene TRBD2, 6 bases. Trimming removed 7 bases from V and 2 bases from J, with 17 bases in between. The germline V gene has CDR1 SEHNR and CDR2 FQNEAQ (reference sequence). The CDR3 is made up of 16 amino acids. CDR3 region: CASTIALAYNTGELFF. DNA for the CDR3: TGTGCCAGCACCATAGCCCTAGCGTACAACACCGGGGAGCTGTTTTTT.

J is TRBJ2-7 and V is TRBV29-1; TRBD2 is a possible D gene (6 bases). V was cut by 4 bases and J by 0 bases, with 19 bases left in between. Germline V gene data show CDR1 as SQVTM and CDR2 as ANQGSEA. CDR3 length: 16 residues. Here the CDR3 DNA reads TGCAGCGTTGTTGGACCGGGGGTAGTTTCCTCCTACGAGCAGTACTTC. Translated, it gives CSVVGPGVVSSYEQYF.

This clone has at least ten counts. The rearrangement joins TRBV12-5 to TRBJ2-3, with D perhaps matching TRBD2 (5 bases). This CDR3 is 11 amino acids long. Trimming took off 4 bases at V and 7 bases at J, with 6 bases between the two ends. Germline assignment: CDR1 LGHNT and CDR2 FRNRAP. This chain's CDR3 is CASGSGNTQYF. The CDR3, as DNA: TGTGCTAGTGGTTCGGGGAATACGCAGTATTTT.

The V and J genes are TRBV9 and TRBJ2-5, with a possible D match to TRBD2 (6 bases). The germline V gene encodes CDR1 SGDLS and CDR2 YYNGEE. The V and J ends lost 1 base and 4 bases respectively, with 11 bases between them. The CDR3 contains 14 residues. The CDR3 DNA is TGTGCCAGCAGCGTAACAACTAGCAGAGAGACCCAGTACTTC. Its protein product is CASSVTTSRETQYF.

CDR3 amino acids: CASSLMRQRDYEQYF. The CDR3 DNA reads TGTGCCAGCAGCTTGATGAGGCAGCGGGACTACGAGCAGTACTTC. This rearrangement joins TRBV7-2 to TRBJ2-7, with 7 bases matching TRBD2. The CDR3 is 15 amino acids. Per germline, CDR1 SGHTA and CDR2 FQGNSA. V trimming: 3 bases; J trimming: 3 bases; junction bases outside the gene matches: 8.

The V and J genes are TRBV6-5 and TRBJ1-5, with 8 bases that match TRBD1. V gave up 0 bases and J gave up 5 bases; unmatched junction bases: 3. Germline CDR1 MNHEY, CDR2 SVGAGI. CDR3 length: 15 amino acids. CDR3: CASSYSADRDQPQHF. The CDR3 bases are TGTGCCAGCAGTTACTCTGCGGACAGGGATCAGCCCCAGCATTTT.

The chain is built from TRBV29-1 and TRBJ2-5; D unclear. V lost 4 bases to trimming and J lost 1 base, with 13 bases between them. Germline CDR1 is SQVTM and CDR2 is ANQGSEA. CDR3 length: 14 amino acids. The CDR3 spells CSVADGVRQETQYF. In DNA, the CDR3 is TGCAGCGTTGCCGACGGAGTGCGCCAAGAGACCCAGTACTTC.

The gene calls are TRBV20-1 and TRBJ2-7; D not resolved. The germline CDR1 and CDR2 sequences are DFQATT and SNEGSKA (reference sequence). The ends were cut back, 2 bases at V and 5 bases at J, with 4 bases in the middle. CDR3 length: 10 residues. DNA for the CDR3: TGCAGTGCTAGACTTCACGAGCAGTACTTC. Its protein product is CSARLHEQYF.